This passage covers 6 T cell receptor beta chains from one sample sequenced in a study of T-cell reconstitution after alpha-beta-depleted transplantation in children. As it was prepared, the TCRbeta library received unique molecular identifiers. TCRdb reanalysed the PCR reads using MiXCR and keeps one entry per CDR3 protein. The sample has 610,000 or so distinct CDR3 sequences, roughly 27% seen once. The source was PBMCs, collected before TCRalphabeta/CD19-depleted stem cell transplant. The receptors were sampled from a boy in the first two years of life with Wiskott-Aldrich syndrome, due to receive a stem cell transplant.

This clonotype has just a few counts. The CDR3 is CASSSGTSGGETQYF. For the CDR3, the DNA is TGCGCCAGCAGCTCCGGGACTAGCGGGGGAGAGACCCAGTACTTC. The V call is TRBV5-1, the J call TRBJ2-5, with 14 bases aligning to TRBD2. Germline-derived CDR1 and CDR2 are SGHRS and YFSETQ. V shed 3 bases and J 4 bases; nucleotides not matched to a gene: 2. This CDR3 contains 15 residues.

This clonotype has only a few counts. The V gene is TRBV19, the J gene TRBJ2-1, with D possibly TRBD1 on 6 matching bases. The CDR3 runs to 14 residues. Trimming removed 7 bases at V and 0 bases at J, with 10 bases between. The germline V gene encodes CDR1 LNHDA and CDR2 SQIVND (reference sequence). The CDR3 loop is CASKRGSSYNEQFF. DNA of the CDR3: TGTGCCAGTAAGAGGGGGAGCTCCTACAATGAGCAGTTCTTC. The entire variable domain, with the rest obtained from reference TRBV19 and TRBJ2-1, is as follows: DGGITQSPKYLFRKEGQNVTLSCEQNLNHDAMYWYRQDPGQGLRLIYYSQIVNDFQKGDIAEGYSVSREKKESFPLTVTSAQKNPTAFYLCASKRGSSYNEQFFGPGTRLTVL.

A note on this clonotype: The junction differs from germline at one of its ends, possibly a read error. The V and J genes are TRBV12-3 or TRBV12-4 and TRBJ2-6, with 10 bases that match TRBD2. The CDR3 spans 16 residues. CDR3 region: CASSLAGASGANVLTF. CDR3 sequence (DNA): TGTGCCAGCAGTCTAGCGGGAGCGTCTGGGGCCAACGTCCTGACTTTC.

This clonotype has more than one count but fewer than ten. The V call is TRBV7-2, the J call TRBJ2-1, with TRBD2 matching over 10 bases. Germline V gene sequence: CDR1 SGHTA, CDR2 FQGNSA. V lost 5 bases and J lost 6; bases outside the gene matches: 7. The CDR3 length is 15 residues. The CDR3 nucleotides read TGTGCCAGCAGCCCTCTAGCGGGAGTTCCCAATGAGCAGTTCTTC. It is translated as CASSPLAGVPNEQFF. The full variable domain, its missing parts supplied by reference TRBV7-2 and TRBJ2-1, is GAGVSQSPSNKVTEKGKDVELRCDPISGHTALYWYRQSLGQGLEFLIYFQGNSAPDKSGLPSDRFSAERTGGSVSTLTIQRTQQEDSAVYLCASSPLAGVPNEQFFGPGTRLTVL.

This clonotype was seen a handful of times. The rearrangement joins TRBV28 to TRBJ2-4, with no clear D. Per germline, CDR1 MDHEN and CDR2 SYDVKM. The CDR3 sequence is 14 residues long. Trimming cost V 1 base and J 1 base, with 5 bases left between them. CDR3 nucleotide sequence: TGTGCCAGCAGTTTATTGGGGGCCAAAAACATTCAGTACTTC. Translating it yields CASSLLGAKNIQYF.

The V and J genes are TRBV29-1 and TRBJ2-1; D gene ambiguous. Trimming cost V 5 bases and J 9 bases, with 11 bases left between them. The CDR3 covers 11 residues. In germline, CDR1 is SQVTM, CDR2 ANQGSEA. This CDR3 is CSVSRVGEQFF. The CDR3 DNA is TGCAGCGTTTCTAGGGTTGGTGAGCAGTTCTTC.